Below, 6 T cell receptor beta chains from the same sample are listed, as sequenced in a study of a mutant IDH1 vaccine in newly diagnosed glioma. Time point in this sample: week 35, safety follow-up. Every vaccination contained 300 ug of the mutant IDH1 20-mer peptide and was paired with topical imiquimod. What these receptors recognize is not known. Profiled with immunoSEQ multiplex PCR; TCRdb holds only in-frame clones, not every one. The table includes tens of thousands of clones, about 92% detected once. Specimen: PBMCs, collected from a glioma patient whose treatment included an IDH1 peptide vaccine. These receptors were obtained from a man aged 50-59 years with glioma.

The gene calls are TRBV9 and TRBJ2-2, with D possibly being TRBD1 (6 bases). The CDR3 totals 17 residues. Germline CDR1 is SGDLS and CDR2 is YYNGEE. With 0 bases removed from V and 4 bases from J, the gap between germline ends came to 16 bases. The CDR3 DNA is TGTGCCAGCAGCGTAGCTTTTGGGGGCCGGGGCACCGGGGAGCTGTTTTTT. Its protein product is CASSVAFGGRGTGELFF. The complete variable domain, with remaining parts taken from reference TRBV9 and TRBJ2-2, reads DSGVTQTPKHLITATGQRVTLRCSPRSGDLSVYWYQQSLDQGLQFLIQYYNGEERAKGNILERFSAQQFPDLHSELNLSSLELGDSALYFCASSVAFGGRGTGELFFGEGSRLTVL.

This chain connects TRBV6-1 to TRBJ1-2; tentatively, D is TRBD1 (5 bases). Germline V gene sequence: CDR1 MNHNS, CDR2 SASEGT. Trimming stripped 1 base from V and 8 bases from J, with 17 bases between. This CDR3 has 15 residues. CDR3 residues: CASSEGGTRVDGYTF. For the CDR3, the DNA is TGTGCCAGCAGTGAAGGGGGGACCAGGGTCGACGGCTACACCTTC.

This chain joins TRBV27 and TRBJ1-3, with unresolved D. Germline assignment: CDR1 MNHEY and CDR2 SMNVEV (reference sequence). There are 13 residues in the CDR3. V lost 3 bases and J 4 bases, leaving 7 bases between the germline ends. The CDR3 nucleotides read TGTGCCAGCAGTTTCGGACGAGGAAACACCATATATTTT. Translated, it gives CASSFGRGNTIYF.

The rearrangement joins TRBV18 to TRBJ2-7, with 11 bases lining up with TRBD1. V gave up 3 bases and J gave up 5 bases; unmatched junction bases: 0. CDR1 KGHSH and CDR2 LQKENI come from the germline V gene. CDR3 length: 13 residues. In nucleotides, the CDR3 is TGTGCCAGCTCACCGGGACAGGGGGACGAGCAGTACTTC. It specifies CASSPGQGDEQYF. Combining the CDR3 with reference TRBV18 and TRBJ2-7 gives the whole variable domain NAGVMQNPRHLVRRRGQEARLRCSPMKGHSHVYWYRQLPEEGLKFMVYLQKENIIDESGMPKERFSAEFPKEGPSILRIQQVVRGDSAAYFCASSPGQGDEQYFGPGTRLTVT.

This rearrangement joins TRBV6-5 to TRBJ2-7; no clear D. V was clipped by 2 bases and J by 4 bases, with 12 bases between them. Germline V CDR1 and CDR2: MNHEY, SVGAGI. This CDR3 has 14 residues. CDR3 DNA: TGTGCCAGCAGTTACGATGGAGATACTTACGAGCAGTACTTC. Protein: CASSYDGDTYEQYF.

This chain links TRBV11-2 with TRBJ1-5; 8 bases line up with TRBD1. The CDR3 is made up of 14 amino acids. Germline CDR1 and CDR2: SGHAT and FQNNGV. V was clipped by 5 bases and J by 3 bases; unmatched bases: 3. The CDR3 sequence: CASSRTGFNQPQHF. In DNA form, the CDR3 reads TGTGCCAGCAGCCGGACAGGGTTCAATCAGCCCCAGCATTTT.